These 4 T cell receptor beta chains were all obtained from the same sample, sequenced in a study of T cell responses to AZD1222 COVID-19 vaccine. Here immunoSEQ multiplex PCR was the method, and the copy in TCRdb shows in-frame clones only, minus some. Here the sample spans some 140,000 clones, over 85% being singletons. The sample was peripheral blood, taken on day 0 of AZD1222 vaccination. Receptor source: an adult in good health.

V usage is TRBV19 and J usage is TRBJ1-5, with D possibly being TRBD1 (6 bases). Per germline, CDR1 LNHDA and CDR2 SQIVND (reference sequence). Trimming took off 4 bases at V and 0 bases at J, with 22 bases between the two ends. This CDR3 has 19 amino acids. The CDR3 spells CASSTIPQGRWISNQPQHF. The CDR3 bases are TGTGCCAGTAGTACCATACCTCAGGGGCGGTGGATTAGCAATCAGCCCCAGCATTTT. Combining the CDR3 with reference TRBV19 and TRBJ1-5 gives the whole variable domain DGGITQSPKYLFRKEGQNVTLSCEQNLNHDAMYWYRQDPGQGLRLIYYSQIVNDFQKGDIAEGYSVSREKKESFPLTVTSAQKNPTAFYLCASSTIPQGRWISNQPQHFGDGTRLSIL.

In DNA, the CDR3 is TGTGCCAGCAGCTTGGCAGGGAATCAGCCCCAGCATTTT. This sequence encodes CASSLAGNQPQHF. The chain combines TRBV5-6 with TRBJ1-5, with a tentative D call TRBD1 (5 bases). Trimming removed 0 bases from V and 4 bases from J, with 5 bases in between. Germline loops: CDR1 SGHDT, CDR2 YYEEEE. The CDR3 extends over 13 amino acids.

V gene TRBV7-3 combines with J gene TRBJ2-3, with D unresolved. This CDR3 has 11 amino acids. Trimming stripped 5 bases from V and 7 bases from J, with 7 bases between. The germline V gene has CDR1 SGHTA and CDR2 FQGTGA. This CDR3 reads CASSGWYTQYF. The CDR3, as DNA: TGTGCCAGCAGCGGTTGGTATACGCAGTATTTT.

Only a few counts were recorded for this clone. The chain carries TRBV5-8 and TRBJ1-1, with 8 nucleotides matching TRBD1. CDR1 and CDR2 (germline): SGHTS, YDEGEE. Trimming cost V 4 bases and J 0 bases; bases outside gene matches: 8. The length of the CDR3 is 16 residues. The CDR3 bases are TGTGCCAGCAGCGCCGGGACAGGCATAATGAACACTGAAGCTTTCTTT. This sequence encodes CASSAGTGIMNTEAFF.